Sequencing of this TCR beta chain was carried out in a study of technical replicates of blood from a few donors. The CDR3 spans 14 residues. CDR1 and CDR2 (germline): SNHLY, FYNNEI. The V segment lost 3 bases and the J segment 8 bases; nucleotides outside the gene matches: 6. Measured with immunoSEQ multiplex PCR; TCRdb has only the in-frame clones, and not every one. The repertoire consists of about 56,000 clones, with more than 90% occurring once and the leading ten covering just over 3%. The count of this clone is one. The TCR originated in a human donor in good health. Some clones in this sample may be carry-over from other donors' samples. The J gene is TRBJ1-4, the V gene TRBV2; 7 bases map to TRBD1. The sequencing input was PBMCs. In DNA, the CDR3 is TGTGCCAGCAGTGACCCAGGGGGGAGGGAAAAACTGTTTTTT. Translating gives CASSDPGGREKLFF.